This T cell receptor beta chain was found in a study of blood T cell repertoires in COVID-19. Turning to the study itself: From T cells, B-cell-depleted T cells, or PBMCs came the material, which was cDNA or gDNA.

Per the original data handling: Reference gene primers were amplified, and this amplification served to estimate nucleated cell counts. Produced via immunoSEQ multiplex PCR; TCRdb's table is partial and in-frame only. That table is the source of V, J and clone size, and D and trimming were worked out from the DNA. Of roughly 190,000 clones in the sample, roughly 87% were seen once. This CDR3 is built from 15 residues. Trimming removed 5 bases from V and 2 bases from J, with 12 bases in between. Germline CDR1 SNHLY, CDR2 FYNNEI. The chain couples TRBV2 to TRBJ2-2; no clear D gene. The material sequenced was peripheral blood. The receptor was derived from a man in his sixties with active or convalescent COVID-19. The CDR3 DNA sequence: TGTGCCAGCAGTTCCGATAACAGCAACACCGGGGAGCTGTTTTTT. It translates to CASSSDNSNTGELFF.